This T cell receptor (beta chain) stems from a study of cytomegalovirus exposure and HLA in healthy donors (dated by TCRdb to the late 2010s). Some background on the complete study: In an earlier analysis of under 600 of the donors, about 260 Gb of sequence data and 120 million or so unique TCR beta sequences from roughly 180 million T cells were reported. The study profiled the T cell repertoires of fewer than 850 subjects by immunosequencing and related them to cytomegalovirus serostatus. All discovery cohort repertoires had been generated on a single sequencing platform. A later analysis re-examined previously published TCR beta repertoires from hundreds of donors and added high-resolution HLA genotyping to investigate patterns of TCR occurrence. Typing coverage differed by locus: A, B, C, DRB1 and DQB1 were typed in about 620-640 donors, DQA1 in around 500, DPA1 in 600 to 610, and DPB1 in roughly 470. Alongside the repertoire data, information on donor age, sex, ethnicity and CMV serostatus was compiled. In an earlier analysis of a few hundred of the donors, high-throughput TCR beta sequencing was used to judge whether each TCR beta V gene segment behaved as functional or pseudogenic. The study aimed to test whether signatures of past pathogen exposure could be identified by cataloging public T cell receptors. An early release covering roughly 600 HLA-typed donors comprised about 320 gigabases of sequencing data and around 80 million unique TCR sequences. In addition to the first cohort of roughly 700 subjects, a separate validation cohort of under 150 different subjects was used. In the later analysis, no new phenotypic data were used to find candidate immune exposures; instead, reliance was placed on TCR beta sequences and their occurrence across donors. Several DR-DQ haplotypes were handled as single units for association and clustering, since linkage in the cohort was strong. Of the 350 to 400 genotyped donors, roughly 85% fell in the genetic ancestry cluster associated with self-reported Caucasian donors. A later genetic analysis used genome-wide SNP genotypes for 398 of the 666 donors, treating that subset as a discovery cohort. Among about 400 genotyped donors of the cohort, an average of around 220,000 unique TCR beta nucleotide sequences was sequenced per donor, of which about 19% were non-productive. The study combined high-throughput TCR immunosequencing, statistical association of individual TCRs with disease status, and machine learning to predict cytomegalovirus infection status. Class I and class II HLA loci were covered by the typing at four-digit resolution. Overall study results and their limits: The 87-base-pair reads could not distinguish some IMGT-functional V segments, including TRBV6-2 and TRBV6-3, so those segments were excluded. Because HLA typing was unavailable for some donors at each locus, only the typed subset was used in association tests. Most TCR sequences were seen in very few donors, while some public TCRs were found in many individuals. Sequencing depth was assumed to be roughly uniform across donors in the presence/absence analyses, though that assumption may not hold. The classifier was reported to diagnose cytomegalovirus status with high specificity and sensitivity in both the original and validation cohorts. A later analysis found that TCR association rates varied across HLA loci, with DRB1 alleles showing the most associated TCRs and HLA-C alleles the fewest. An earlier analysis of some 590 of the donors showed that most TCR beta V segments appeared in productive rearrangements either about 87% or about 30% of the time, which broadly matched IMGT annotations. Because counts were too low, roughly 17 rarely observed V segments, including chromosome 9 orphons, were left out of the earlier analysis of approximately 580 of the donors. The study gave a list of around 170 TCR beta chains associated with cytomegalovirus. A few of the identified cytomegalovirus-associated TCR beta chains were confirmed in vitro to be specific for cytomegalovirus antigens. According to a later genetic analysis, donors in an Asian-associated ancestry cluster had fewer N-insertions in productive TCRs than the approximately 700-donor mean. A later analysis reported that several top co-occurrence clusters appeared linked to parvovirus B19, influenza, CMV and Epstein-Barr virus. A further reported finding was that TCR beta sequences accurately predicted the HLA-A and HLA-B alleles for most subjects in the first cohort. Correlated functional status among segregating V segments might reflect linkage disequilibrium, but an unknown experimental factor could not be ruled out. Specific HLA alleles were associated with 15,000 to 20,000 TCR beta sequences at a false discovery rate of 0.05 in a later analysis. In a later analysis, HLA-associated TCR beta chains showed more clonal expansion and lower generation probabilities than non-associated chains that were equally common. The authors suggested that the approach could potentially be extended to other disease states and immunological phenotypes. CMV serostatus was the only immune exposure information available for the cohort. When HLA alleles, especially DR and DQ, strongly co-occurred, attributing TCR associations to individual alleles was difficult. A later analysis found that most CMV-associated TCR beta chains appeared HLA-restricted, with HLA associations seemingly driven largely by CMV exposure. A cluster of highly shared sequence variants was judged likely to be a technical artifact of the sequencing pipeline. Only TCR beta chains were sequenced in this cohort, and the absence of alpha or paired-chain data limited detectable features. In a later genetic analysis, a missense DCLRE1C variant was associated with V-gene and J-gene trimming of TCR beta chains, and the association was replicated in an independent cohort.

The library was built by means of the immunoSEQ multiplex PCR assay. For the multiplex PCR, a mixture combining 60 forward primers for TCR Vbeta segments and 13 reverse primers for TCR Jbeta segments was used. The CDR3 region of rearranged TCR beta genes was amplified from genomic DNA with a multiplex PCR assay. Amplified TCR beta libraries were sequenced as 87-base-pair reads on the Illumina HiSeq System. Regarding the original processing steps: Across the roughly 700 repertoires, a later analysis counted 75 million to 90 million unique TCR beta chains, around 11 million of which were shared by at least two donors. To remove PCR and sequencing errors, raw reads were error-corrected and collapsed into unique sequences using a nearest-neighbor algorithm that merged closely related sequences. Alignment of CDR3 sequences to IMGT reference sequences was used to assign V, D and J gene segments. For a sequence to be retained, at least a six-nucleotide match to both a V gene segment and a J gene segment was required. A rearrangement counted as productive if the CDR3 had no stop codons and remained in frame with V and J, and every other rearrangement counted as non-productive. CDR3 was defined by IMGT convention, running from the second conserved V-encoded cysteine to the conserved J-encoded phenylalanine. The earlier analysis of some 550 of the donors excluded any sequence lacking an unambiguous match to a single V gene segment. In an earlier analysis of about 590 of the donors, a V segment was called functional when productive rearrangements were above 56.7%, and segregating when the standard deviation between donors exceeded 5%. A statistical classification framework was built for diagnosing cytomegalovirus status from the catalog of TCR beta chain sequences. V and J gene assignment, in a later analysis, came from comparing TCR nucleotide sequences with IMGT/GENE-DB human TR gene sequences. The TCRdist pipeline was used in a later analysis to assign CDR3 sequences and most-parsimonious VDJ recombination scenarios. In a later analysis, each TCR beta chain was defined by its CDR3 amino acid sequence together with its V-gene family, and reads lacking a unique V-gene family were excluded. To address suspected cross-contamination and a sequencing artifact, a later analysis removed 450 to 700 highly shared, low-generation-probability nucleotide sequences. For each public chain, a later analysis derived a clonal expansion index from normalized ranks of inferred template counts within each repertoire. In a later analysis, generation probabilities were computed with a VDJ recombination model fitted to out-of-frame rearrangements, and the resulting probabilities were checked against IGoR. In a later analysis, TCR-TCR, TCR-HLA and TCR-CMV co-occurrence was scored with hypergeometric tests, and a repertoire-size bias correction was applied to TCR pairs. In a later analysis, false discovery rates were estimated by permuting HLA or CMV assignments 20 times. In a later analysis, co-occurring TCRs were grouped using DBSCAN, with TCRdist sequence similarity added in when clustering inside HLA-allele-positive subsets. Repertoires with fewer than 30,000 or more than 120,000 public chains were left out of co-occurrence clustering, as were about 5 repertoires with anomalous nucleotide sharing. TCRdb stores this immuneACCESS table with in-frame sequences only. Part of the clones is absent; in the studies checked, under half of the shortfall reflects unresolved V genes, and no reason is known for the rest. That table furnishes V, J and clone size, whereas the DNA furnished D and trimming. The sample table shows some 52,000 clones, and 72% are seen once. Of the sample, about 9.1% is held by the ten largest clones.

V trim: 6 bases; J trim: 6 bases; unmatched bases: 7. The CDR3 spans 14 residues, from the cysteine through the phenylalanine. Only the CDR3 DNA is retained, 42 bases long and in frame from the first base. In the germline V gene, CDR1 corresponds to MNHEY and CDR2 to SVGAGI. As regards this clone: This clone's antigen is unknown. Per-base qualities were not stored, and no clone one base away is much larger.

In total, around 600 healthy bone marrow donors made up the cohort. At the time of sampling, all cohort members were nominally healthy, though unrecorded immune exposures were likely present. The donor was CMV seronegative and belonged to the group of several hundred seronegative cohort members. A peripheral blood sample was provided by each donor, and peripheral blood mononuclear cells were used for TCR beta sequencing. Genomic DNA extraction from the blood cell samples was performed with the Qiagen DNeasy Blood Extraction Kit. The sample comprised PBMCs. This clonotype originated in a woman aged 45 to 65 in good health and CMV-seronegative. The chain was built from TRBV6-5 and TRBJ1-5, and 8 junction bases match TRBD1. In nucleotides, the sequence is TGTGCCAGCAGCCCTGGACAGGGTCGTCAGCCCCAGCATTTT. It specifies CASSPGQGRQPQHF.